This TCR beta chain was sequenced during a study of OX40 agonist ivuxolimab in advanced cancers. Looked up from germline, CDR1 is LGHNA and CDR2 is YSLEER. V was cut by 1 base and J by 8 bases, with 14 bases left in between. The CDR3 loop spans 14 amino acids. Profiled with immunoSEQ multiplex PCR; TCRdb holds only in-frame clones, not every one. The sample holds about 50,000 clones, more than 70% seen once. The starting material was CD4+ or CD8+ T cells sorted from blood, obtained in a trial of the OX40 agonist ivuxolimab. This chain links TRBV4-3 with TRBJ1-2; the D gene is possibly TRBD1 (5 bases). The receptor was derived from an adult with an advanced solid tumor such as melanoma, head and neck, liver or kidney cancer. DNA for the CDR3: TGCGCCAGCAGCCAAGTCGCCCCGGGGACGGGCTACACCTTC. This encodes CASSQVAPGTGYTF.